These 10 T cell receptor beta chains came from one sample sequenced in a study of T cell responses to AZD1222 COVID-19 vaccine. Assay: immunoSEQ multiplex PCR; the TCRdb copy retains only in-frame clones and omits some. The data contain under 250,000 clones, around 93% of them singletons. Sequenced material: peripheral blood, taken on day 0 of MenACWY control vaccination. The receptors originated from an adult in good health.

The V call is TRBV30, the J call TRBJ1-4; TRBD1 agrees at 8 bases. CDR3 length: 16 amino acids. The ends lost 6 bases at V and 7 bases at J; junction bases unmatched: 16. Germline assignment: CDR1 GTSNPN and CDR2 SVGIG (reference sequence). CDR3 bases: TGTGCCTGCACCGGGACAGCAGGGGGCCCGACTGAAAAACTGTTTTTT. Translated, it gives CACTGTAGGPTEKLFF.

This clone was detected a few times. The chain recombines TRBV30 with TRBJ1-5; possible D gene TRBD1, 6 bases. Germline loops: CDR1 GTSNPN, CDR2 SVGIG (reference sequence). CDR3 length: 16 residues. Trimming took 0 bases from V and 1 from J, leaving 13 bases between them. CDR3 coding DNA: TGTGCCTGGAGTGTACTCCACAGGGCGAGCAATCAGCCCCAGCATTTT. This codes for CAWSVLHRASNQPQHF.

This chain links TRBV6-5 with TRBJ1-6; 10 positions match TRBD1. CDR1 is MNHEY and CDR2 is SVGAGI in the germline V gene. V was clipped by 4 bases and J by 14 bases; unmatched bases: 5. The CDR3 is 13 amino acids. The CDR3 sequence is CASSSPGQGTLHF. CDR3 DNA sequence: TGTGCCAGCAGTTCGCCGGGACAGGGGACCCTCCACTTT.

The rearrangement joins TRBV2 to TRBJ2-1; the match to TRBD1 covers 11 bases. V dropped 7 bases and J dropped 3; count of bases not matched to a gene: 5. The germline gives CDR1 SNHLY, CDR2 FYNNEI. The CDR3 covers 15 residues. The CDR3 DNA reads as TGTGCCAGCAACCGGGACAGGGGGGTCTACAATGAGCAGTTCTTC. Protein sequence: CASNRDRGVYNEQFF.

The chain is built from TRBV7-2 and TRBJ2-7, with 7 bases lining up with TRBD1. V lost 3 bases, J lost 3 bases, and 2 bases stayed unmatched. Germline CDR1 reads SGHTA; CDR2 reads FQGNSA. This CDR3 has 13 residues. CDR3 DNA sequence: TGTGCCAGCAGCTTTACAGGGGTCTACGAGCAGTACTTC. Protein sequence: CASSFTGVYEQYF.

The chain employs TRBV18 and TRBJ1-1; D is uncertain. Deletions cut 4 bases from V and 1 base from J, with 16 bases between. CDR3 size: 16 residues. Germline lookup yields CDR1 KGHSH and CDR2 LQKENI. CDR3 DNA sequence: TGTGCCAGCTCACTCGGACGGTCTCCAAGGAACACTGAAGCTTTCTTT. As protein: CASSLGRSPRNTEAFF.

The CDR3 DNA reads TGTGCCAGCAGCTTCCCGACGAGGGGCTACACCTTC. Residues: CASSFPTRGYTF. The chain combines TRBV5-5 with TRBJ1-2; D unresolved. The CDR3 spans 12 residues. V was shortened by 2 bases and J by 8 bases, with 10 bases between the two germline ends. Germline CDR1 and CDR2: SGHKS and YYEKEE (reference sequence).

On this clone itself: Other nucleotide sequences from this sample produce the same CDR3. This rearrangement joins TRBV2 to TRBJ2-7, with D unclear. The germline gives CDR1 SNHLY, CDR2 FYNNEI. V was pared by 4 bases and J by 3 bases, with 7 bases between. This CDR3 contains 12 residues. The CDR3 sequence: CASSVAYYEQYF. For the CDR3, the DNA is TGTGCCAGCAGTGTTGCCTACTACGAGCAGTACTTC.

This sequence joins TRBV5-4 and TRBJ1-2; D might be TRBD1 (5 bases). Germline CDR1 reads SGHNT; CDR2 reads YYREEE (reference sequence). V was trimmed by 1 base and J by 6 bases, leaving 22 bases between them. CDR3 size: 17 residues. The CDR3 region has the DNA TGTGCCAGCAGCTTGCCGGGGGGTCGCAAAGCTGTGGATGGCTACACCTTC. It yields the protein CASSLPGGRKAVDGYTF.

This clone was seen only a few times. The rearrangement uses TRBV5-1 and TRBJ1-3; D not certain. The CDR3 has 13 residues. Germline lookup yields CDR1 SGHRS and CDR2 YFSETQ. V lost 0 bases and J 4 bases, leaving 5 bases between the germline ends. In nucleotides, the CDR3 is TGCGCCAGCAGCTTGGGCAGGGGAAACACCATATATTTT. This encodes CASSLGRGNTIYF.